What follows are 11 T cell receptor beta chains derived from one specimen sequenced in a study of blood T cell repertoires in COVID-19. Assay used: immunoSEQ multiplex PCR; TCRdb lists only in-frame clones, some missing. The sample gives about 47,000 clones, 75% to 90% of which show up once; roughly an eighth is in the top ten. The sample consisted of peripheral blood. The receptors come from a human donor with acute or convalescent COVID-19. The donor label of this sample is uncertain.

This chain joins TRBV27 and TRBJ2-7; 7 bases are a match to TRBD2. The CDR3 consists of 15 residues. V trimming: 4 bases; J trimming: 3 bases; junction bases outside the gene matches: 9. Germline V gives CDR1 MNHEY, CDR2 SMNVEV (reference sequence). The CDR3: CASSYSSGPIYEQYF. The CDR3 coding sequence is TGTGCCAGCAGTTATTCTAGCGGTCCCATCTACGAGCAGTACTTC.

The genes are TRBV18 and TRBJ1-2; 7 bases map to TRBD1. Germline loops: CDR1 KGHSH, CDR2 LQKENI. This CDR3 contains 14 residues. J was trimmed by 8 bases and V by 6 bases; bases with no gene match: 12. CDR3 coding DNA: TGTGCCAGCTCCCAACAGGGGAATAGCGGCGGCTACACCTTC. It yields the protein CASSQQGNSGGYTF. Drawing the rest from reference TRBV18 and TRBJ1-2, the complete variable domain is NAGVMQNPRHLVRRRGQEARLRCSPMKGHSHVYWYRQLPEEGLKFMVYLQKENIIDESGMPKERFSAEFPKEGPSILRIQQVVRGDSAAYFCASSQQGNSGGYTFGSGTRLTVV.

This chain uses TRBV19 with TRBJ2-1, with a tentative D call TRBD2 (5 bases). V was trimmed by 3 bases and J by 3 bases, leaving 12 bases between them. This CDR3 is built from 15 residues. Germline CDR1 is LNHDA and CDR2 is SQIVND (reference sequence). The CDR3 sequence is CASSIGSSVYNEQFF. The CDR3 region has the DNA TGTGCCAGTAGTATTGGGAGTAGCGTCTACAATGAGCAGTTCTTC.

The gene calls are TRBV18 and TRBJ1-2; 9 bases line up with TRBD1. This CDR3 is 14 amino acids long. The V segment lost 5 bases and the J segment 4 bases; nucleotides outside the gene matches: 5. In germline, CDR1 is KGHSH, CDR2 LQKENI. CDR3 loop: CASSNGQGPYGYTF. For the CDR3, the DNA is TGTGCCAGCTCAAACGGACAGGGGCCCTATGGCTACACCTTC.

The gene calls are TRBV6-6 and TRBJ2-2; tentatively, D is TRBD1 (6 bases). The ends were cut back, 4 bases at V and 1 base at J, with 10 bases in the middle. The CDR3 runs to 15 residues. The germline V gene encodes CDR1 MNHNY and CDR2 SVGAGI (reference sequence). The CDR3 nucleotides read TGTGCCAGCAGTTCCCGGACAGAGAACACCGGGGAGCTGTTTTTT. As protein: CASSSRTENTGELFF.

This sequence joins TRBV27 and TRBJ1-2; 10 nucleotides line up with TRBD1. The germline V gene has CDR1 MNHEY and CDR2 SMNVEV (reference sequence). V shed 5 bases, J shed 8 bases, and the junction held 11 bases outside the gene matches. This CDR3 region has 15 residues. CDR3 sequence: CASSLSPLTGGGYTF. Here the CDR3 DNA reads TGTGCCAGCAGTCTTTCCCCGTTGACAGGGGGCGGCTACACCTTC.

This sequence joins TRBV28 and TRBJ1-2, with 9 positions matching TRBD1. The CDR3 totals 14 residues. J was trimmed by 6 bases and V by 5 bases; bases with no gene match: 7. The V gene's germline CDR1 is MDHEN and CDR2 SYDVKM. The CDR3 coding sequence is TGTGCCAGCAGTCCGGGACAGGGTCAGAATGGCTACACCTTC. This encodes CASSPGQGQNGYTF.

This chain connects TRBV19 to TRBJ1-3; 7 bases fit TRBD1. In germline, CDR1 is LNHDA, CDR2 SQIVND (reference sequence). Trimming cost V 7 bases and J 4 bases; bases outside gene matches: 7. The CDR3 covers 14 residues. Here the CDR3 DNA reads TGTGCCAGTAACCGAGCAGGGGGAGGAAACACCATATATTTT. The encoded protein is CASNRAGGGNTIYF.

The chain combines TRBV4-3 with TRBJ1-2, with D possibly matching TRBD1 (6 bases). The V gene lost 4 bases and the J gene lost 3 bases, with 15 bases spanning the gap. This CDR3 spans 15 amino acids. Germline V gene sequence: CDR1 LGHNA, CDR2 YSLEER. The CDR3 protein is CASSRESQGYYGYTF. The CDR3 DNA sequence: TGCGCCAGCAGCCGAGAAAGTCAGGGGTACTATGGCTACACCTTC.

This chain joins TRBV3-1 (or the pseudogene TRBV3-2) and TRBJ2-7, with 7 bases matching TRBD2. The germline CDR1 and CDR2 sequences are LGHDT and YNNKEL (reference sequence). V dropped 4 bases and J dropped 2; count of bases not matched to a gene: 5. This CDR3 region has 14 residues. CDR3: CASSPVGGAYEQYF. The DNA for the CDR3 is TGTGCCAGCAGCCCCGTGGGGGGGGCCTACGAGCAGTACTTC.

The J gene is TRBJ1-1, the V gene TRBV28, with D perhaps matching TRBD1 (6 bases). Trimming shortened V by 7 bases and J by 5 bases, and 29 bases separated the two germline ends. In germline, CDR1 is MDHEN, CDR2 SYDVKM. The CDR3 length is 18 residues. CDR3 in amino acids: CASIRQGWWAWGGTEAFF. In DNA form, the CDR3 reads TGTGCCAGCATTCGGCAGGGGTGGTGGGCTTGGGGTGGGACTGAAGCTTTCTTT. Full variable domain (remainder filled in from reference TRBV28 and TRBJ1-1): DVKVTQSSRYLVKRTGEKVFLECVQDMDHENMFWYRQDPGLGLRLIYFSYDVKMKEKGDIPEGYSVSREKKERFSLILESASTNQTSMYLCASIRQGWWAWGGTEAFFGQGTRLTVV.